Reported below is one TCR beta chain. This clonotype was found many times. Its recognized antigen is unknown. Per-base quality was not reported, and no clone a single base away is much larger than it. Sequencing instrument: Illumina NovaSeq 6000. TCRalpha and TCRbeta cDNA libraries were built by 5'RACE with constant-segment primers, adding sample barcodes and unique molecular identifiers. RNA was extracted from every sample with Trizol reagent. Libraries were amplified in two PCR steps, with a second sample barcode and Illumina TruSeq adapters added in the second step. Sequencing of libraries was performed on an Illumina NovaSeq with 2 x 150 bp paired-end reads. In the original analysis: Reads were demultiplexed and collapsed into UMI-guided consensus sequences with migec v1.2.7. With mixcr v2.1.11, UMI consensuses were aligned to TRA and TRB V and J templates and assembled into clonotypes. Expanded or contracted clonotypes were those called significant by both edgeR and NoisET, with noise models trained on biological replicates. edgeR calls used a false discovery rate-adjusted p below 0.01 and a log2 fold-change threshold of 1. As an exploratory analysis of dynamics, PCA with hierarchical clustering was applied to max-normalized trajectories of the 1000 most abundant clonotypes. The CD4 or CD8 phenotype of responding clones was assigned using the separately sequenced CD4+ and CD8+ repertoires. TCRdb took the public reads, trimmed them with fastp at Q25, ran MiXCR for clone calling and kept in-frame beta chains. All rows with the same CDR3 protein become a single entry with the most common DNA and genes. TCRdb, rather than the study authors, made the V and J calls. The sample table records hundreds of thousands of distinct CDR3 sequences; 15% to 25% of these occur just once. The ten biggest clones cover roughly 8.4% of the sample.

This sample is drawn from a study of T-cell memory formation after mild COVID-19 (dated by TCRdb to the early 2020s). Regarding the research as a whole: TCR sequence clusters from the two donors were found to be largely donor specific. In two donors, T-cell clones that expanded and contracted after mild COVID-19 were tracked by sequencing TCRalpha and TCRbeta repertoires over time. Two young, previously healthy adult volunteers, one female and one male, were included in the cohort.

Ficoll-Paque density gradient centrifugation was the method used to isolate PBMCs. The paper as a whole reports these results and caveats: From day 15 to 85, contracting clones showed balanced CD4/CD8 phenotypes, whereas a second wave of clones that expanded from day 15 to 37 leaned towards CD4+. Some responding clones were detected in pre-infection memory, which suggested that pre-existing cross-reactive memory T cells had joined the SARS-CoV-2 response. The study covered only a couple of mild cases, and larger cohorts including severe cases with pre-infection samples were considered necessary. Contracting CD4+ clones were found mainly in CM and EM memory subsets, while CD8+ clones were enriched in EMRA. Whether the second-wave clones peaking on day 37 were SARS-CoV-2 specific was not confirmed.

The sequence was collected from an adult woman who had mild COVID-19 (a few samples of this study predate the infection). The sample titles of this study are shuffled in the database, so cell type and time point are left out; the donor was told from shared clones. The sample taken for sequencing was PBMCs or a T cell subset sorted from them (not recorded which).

The CDR3 in this case is CSAREETQYF. In nucleotides, the sequence is TGCAGTGCTAGGGAAGAGACCCAGTACTTC. The sequence is built from TRBV20-1 and TRBJ2-5; the D gene remains uncertain. There are 10 amino acids in the CDR3, from cysteine to phenylalanine inclusive. Solely the CDR3 DNA is kept, with 30 bases framed from the first base. V lost 3 bases and J lost 3 bases; the stretch between them is 2 bases long. Looking up the germline V gene (reference sequence) yields CDR1 DFQATT and CDR2 SNEGSKA.